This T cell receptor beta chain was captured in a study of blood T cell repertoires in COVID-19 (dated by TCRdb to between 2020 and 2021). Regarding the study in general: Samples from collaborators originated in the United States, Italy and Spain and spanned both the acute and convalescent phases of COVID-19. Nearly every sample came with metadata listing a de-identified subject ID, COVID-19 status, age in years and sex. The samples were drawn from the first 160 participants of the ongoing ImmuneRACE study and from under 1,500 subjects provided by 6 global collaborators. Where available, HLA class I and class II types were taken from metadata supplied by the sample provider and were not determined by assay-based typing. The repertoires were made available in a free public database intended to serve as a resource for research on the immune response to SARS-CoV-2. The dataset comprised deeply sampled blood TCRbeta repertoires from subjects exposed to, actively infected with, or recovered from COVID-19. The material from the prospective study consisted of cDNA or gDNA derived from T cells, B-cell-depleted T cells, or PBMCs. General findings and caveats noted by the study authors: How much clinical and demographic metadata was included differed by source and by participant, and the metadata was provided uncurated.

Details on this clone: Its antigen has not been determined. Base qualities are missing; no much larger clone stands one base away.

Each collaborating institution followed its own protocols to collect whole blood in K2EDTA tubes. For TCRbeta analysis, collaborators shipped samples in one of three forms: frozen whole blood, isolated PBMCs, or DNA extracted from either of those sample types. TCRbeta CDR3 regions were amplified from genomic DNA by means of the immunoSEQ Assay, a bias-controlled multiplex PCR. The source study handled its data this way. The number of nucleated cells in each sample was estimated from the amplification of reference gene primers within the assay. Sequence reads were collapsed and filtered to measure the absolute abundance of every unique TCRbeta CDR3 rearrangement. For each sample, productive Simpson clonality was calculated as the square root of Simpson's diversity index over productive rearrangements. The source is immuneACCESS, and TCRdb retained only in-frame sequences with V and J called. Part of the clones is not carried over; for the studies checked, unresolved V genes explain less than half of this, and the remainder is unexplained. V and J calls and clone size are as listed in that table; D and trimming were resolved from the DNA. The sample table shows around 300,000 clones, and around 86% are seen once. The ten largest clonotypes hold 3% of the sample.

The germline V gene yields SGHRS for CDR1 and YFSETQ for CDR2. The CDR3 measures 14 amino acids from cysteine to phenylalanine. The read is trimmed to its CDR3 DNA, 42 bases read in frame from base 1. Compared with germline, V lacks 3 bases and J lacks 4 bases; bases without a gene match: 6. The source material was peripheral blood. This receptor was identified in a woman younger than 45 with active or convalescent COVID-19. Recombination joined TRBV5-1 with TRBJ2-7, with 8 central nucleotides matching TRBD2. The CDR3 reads CASSWRGDNYEQYF. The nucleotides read TGCGCCAGCAGCTGGCGGGGGGACAATTACGAGCAGTACTTC.